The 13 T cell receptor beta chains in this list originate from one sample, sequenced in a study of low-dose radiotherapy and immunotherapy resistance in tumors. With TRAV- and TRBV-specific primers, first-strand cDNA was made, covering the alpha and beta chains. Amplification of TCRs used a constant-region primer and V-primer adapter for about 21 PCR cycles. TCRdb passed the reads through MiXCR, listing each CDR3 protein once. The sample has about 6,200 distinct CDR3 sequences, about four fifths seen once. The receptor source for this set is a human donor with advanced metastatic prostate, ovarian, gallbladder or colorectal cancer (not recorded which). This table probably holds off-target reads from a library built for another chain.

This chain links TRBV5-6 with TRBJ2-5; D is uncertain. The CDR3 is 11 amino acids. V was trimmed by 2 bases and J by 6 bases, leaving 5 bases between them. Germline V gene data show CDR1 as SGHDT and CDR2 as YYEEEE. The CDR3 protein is CASSFAKTQYF. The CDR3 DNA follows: TGTGCCAGCAGCTTTGCGAAGACCCAGTACTTC.

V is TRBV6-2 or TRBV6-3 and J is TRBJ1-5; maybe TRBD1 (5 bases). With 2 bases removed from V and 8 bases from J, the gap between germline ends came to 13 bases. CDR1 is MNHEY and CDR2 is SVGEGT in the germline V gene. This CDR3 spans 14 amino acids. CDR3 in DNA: TGTGCCAGCAGTTACCGTCCTGGAGGGGAGCCCCAGCATTTT. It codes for CASSYRPGGEPQHF.

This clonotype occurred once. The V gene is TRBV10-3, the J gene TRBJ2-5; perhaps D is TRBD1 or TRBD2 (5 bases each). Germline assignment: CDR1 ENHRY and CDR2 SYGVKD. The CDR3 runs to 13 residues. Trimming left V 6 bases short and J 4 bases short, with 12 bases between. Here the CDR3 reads CAISGTQRETQYF. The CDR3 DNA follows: TGTGCCATCAGCGGGACCCAACGAGAGACCCAGTACTTC.

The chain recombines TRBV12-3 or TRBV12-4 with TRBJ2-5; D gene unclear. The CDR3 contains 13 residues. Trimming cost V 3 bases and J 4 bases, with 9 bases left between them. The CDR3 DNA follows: TGTGCCAGCAGTTTTTCCCGTCCAGAGACCCAGTACTTC. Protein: CASSFSRPETQYF.

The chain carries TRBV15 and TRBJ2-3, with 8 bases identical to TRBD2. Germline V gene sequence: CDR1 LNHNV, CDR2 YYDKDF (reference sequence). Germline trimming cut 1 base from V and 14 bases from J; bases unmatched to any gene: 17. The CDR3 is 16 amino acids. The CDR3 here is CATSRAEASGSHLGYF. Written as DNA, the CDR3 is TGTGCCACCAGCAGAGCTGAGGCTAGCGGGTCCCATCTGGGGTATTTT.

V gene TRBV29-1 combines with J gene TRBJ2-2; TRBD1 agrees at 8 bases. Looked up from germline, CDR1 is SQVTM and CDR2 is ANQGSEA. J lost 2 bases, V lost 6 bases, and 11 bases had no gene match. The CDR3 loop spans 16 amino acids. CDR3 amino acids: CSVAGGTGDNTGELFF. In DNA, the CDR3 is TGCAGCGTGGCCGGAGGGACAGGAGATAACACCGGGGAGCTGTTTTTT.

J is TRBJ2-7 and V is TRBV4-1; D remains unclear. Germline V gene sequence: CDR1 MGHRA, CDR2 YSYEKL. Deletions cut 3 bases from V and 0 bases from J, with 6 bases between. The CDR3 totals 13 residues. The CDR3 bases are TGCGCCAGCAGCCAGCTTTACTCCTACGAGCAGTACTTC. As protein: CASSQLYSYEQYF.

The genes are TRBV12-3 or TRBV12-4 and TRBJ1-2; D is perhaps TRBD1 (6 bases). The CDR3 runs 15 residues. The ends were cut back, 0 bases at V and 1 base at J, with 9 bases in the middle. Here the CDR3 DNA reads TGTGCCAGCAGTTTAGCGGACAGCTATAACTATGGCTACACCTTC. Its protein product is CASSLADSYNYGYTF.

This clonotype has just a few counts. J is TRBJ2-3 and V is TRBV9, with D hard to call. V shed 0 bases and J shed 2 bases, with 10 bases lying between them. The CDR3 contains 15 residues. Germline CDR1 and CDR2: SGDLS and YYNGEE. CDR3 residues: CASSVGTTSTDTQYF. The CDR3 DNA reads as TGTGCCAGCAGCGTAGGGACCACGTCCACAGATACGCAGTATTTT.

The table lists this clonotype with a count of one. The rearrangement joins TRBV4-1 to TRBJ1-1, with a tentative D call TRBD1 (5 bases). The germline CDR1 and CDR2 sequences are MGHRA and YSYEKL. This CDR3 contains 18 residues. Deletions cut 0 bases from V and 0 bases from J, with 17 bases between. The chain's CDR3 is CASSQDRTAKGLNTEAFF. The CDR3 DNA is TGCGCCAGCAGCCAAGACCGGACCGCGAAGGGGCTGAACACTGAAGCTTTCTTT.

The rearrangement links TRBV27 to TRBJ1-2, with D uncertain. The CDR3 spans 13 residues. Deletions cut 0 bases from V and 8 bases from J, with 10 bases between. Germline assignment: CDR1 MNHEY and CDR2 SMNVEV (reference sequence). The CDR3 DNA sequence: TGTGCCAGCAGTTTATCACTCATCGGAGGCTACACCTTC. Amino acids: CASSLSLIGGYTF.

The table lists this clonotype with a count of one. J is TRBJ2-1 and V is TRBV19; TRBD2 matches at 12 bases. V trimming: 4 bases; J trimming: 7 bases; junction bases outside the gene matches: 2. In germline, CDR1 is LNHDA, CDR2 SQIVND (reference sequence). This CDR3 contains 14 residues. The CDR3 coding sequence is TGTGCCAGTAGTAAGACTAGCGGGGGAAATGAGCAGTTCTTC. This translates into CASSKTSGGNEQFF. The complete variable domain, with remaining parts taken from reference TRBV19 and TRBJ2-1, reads DGGITQSPKYLFRKEGQNVTLSCEQNLNHDAMYWYRQDPGQGLRLIYYSQIVNDFQKGDIAEGYSVSREKKESFPLTVTSAQKNPTAFYLCASSKTSGGNEQFFGPGTRLTVL.

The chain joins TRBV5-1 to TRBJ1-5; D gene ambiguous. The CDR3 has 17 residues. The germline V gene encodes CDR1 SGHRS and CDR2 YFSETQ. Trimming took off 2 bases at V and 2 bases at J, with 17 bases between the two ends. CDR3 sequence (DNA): TGCGCCAGCAGCTTTAGGAGGGTGTGGGAGGGCAATCAGCCCCAGCATTTT. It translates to CASSFRRVWEGNQPQHF.